The next 3 T cell receptor beta chains were all read from a single sample in a study of blood T cell repertoires in COVID-19 (dated by TCRdb to between 2020 and 2021). The library was prepared using the immunoSEQ multiplex PCR assay. This immuneACCESS table, as held by TCRdb, lists in-frame sequences with V and J called but not all clones. Of the missing ones, under half trace to an unresolved V gene in checked studies; the others have no known cause. Within this sample are 65,000 to 70,000 clones, with about four fifths of them counted one time only. The ten top clones hold around 47% of the sample. The sequenced sample was peripheral blood. All receptors come from a human donor in a cohort sampled during active COVID-19.

The chain recombines TRBV7-9 with TRBJ1-5; a possible D gene is TRBD1 (6 bases). The CDR3 is made up of 15 amino acids. The V end lost 5 bases, the J end lost 5 bases, and 16 bases lay between the germline ends. Per the germline V gene, CDR1 is SEHNR and CDR2 is FQNEAQ (reference sequence). DNA for the CDR3: TGTGCCAGCAGCCGTACAGGGAGTCTCGATCAGCCCCAGCATTTT. It encodes CASSRTGSLDQPQHF. The full variable domain, completed using reference TRBV7-9 and TRBJ1-5, is DTGVSQNPRHKITKRGQNVTFRCDPISEHNRLYWYRQTLGQGPEFLTYFQNEAQLEKSRLLSDRFSAERPKGSFSTLEIQRTEQGDSAMYLCASSRTGSLDQPQHFGDGTRLSIL.

The rearrangement links TRBV28 to TRBJ2-7; unclear D gene. Germline V CDR1 and CDR2: MDHEN, SYDVKM. This CDR3 is 12 amino acids long. V was cut by 6 bases and J by 3 bases, with 9 bases left in between. The CDR3 here is CASSPLRYEQYF. CDR3 nucleotides: TGTGCCAGCAGCCCACTACGCTACGAGCAGTACTTC.

The chain links TRBV5-4 to TRBJ2-7; 8 bases fit TRBD1. CDR1 and CDR2 from the germline V gene are SGHNT and YYREEE (reference sequence). The junction had 7 bases not matched to a gene; V was cut back by 4 bases and J by 4 bases. This CDR3 contains 14 residues. CDR3 bases: TGTGCCAGCAGCGCTGGGACAGGATTTTACGAGCAGTACTTC. It translates to CASSAGTGFYEQYF.